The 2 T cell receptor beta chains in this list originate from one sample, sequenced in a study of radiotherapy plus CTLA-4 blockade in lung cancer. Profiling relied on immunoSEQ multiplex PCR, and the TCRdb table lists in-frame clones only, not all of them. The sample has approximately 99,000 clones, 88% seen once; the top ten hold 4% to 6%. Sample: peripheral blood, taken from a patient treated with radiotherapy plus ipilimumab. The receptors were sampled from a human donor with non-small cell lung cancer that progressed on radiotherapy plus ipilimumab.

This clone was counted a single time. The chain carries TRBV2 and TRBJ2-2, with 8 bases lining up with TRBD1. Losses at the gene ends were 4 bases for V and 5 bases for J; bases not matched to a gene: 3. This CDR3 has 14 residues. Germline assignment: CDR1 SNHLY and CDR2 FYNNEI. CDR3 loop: CASSADRGTGELFF. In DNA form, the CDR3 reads TGTGCCAGCAGTGCAGACAGGGGAACCGGGGAGCTGTTTTTT.

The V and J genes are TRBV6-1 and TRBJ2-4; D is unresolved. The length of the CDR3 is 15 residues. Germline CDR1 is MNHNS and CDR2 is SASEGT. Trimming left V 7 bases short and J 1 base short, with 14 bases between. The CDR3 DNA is TGTGCCAGCAATCTAGGGCGTGTGGCCAAAAACATTCAGTACTTC. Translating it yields CASNLGRVAKNIQYF.